A single count supports the clone carrying this TCR beta chain. Antigen unknown. Repertoires were generated with immunoSEQ multiplex PCR, while TCRdb's copy carries only in-frame clones and drops some. The table shows approximately 54,000 clones, with approximately 84% occurring only once. The data were obtained in a study of graft-versus-host responses after intestinal transplantation. Study observations and caveats: Detected in recipient marrow were GvH clones, some of which were first observed in ileum or blood.

The V end was cut by 2 bases, the J end by 2 bases, with 9 bases between. CDR1 SGHDN and CDR2 FVKESK come from the germline V gene. The CDR3 runs to 14 residues. The material was unstimulated CD4+ T cells sorted from spleen or lymph node cells, obtained before transplant. The rearrangement uses TRBV14 and TRBJ1-2; possibly TRBD1 for D (5 bases). This receptor was obtained from a human donor who was the organ donor for an intestinal transplant. The CDR3 sequence: CASSQQGWNYGYTF. CDR3 sequence (DNA): TGTGCCAGCAGCCAACAGGGCTGGAACTATGGCTACACCTTC.